The 29 T cell receptor beta chains listed next were all sequenced from one sample in a study of T cell responses to AZD1222 COVID-19 vaccine. Clones were read by immunoSEQ multiplex PCR, and TCRdb kept only the in-frame ones, dropping some. The profile covers over 45,000 clones, with about 88% appearing a single time and approximately 5% taken by the ten largest. The sample was peripheral blood, taken 28 days after the second AZD1222 dose. All receptors derive from an adult who received the AZD1222 COVID-19 vaccine.

The rearrangement uses TRBV7-2 and TRBJ1-1, with TRBD1 matching 12 bases. The V gene's germline CDR1 is SGHTA and CDR2 FQGNSA. The ends lost 6 bases at V and 1 base at J; junction bases unmatched: 6. This CDR3 has 16 residues. CDR3 in DNA: TGTGCCAGCAGGGGGACAGGGGGCCTTGGGAACACTGAAGCTTTCTTT. As protein: CASRGTGGLGNTEAFF.

The chain links TRBV5-1 to TRBJ2-2; 7 bases match TRBD1. The CDR3 length is 14 residues. The ends lost 6 bases at V and 1 base at J; junction bases unmatched: 3. The V gene's germline CDR1 is SGHRS and CDR2 YFSETQ. The CDR3 DNA is TGCGCCAGCACTGGGACAGTGAACACCGGGGAGCTGTTTTTT. Its translation: CASTGTVNTGELFF.

This sequence joins TRBV6-5 and TRBJ1-2, with TRBD1 matching 8 bases. V was clipped by 5 bases and J by 8 bases; unmatched bases: 4. CDR1 MNHEY and CDR2 SVGAGI come from the germline V gene. This CDR3 contains 12 residues. The CDR3 is CASSMDREGYTF. In DNA form, the CDR3 reads TGTGCCAGCAGTATGGACAGGGAAGGCTACACCTTC.

The chain uses TRBV5-1 and TRBJ2-1; 10 bases are shared with TRBD2. CDR1 and CDR2 from the germline V gene are SGHRS and YFSETQ. Unmatched junction bases numbered 4, after V lost 2 bases and J lost 8 bases. This CDR3 comprises 14 residues. The CDR3 sequence: CASSFGLAVDEQFF. CDR3 nucleotide sequence: TGCGCCAGCAGCTTCGGACTAGCGGTGGATGAGCAGTTCTTC.

The chain is built from TRBV14 and TRBJ2-5, with D possibly TRBD2 on 7 matching bases. V was cut by 3 bases and J by 5 bases, with 16 bases left in between. There are 15 residues in the CDR3. Germline CDR1 reads SGHDN; CDR2 reads FVKESK. The chain's CDR3 is CASSHPEGGKETQYF. CDR3 nucleotides: TGTGCCAGCAGCCACCCCGAGGGGGGGAAGGAGACCCAGTACTTC.

The gene calls are TRBV5-5 and TRBJ2-7, with 8 bases matching TRBD1. Germline V gene sequence: CDR1 SGHKS, CDR2 YYEKEE (reference sequence). After removal of 4 bases from V and 2 bases from J, the junction contained 8 bases not matched to a gene. CDR3 length: 15 residues. The CDR3 sequence is CASSIQGAGPYEQYF. In DNA form, the CDR3 reads TGTGCCAGCAGCATCCAGGGGGCAGGGCCCTACGAGCAGTACTTC.

The chain recombines TRBV11-2 with TRBJ2-1, with 15 nucleotides matching TRBD2. With 5 bases clipped from V and 8 bases from J, the junction kept 7 bases outside the gene matches. The CDR3 is 16 residues long. CDR1 is SGHAT and CDR2 is FQNNGV in the germline V gene. The CDR3: CASSLWTSGGVDEQFF. For the CDR3, the DNA is TGTGCCAGCAGCCTCTGGACTAGCGGGGGGGTCGATGAGCAGTTCTTC. Complete variable domain (other parts from reference TRBV11-2 and TRBJ2-1): EAGVAQSPRYKIIEKRQSVAFWCNPISGHATLYWYQQILGQGPKLLIQFQNNGVVDDSQLPKDRFSAERLKGVDSTLKIQPAKLEDSAVYLCASSLWTSGGVDEQFFGPGTRLTVL.

The rearrangement uses TRBV5-4 and TRBJ1-2; TRBD1 is a possible D gene (5 bases). The V gene's germline CDR1 is SGHNT and CDR2 YYREEE (reference sequence). The CDR3 extends over 16 amino acids. V gave up 4 bases and J gave up 1 base, with 17 bases separating them. The CDR3: CASSLPRQTGNYGYTF. DNA of the CDR3: TGTGCCAGCAGCCTACCCCGACAGACCGGTAACTATGGCTACACCTTC.

The chain is built from TRBV15 and TRBJ2-7; perhaps TRBD2 as D (6 bases). Germline V lookup: CDR1 LNHNV, CDR2 YYDKDF (reference sequence). The CDR3 runs to 14 residues. V was shortened by 5 bases and J by 9 bases, with 20 bases between the two germline ends. The CDR3 protein is CATSPSQAGSGQYF. The CDR3 DNA follows: TGTGCCACCAGCCCCAGCCAGGCGGGTAGCGGGCAGTACTTC.

The genes are TRBV6-5 and TRBJ2-1, with 9 bases lining up with TRBD1. CDR3 length: 15 amino acids. Germline V gene sequence: CDR1 MNHEY, CDR2 SVGAGI. The ends lost 6 bases at V and 3 bases at J; junction bases unmatched: 6. The CDR3 DNA reads TGTGCCAGCAGCCGACCGACAGGGGGCTACAATGAGCAGTTCTTC. It specifies CASSRPTGGYNEQFF.

V is TRBV28 and J is TRBJ1-2, with D uncertain. Germline V gene lookup returns CDR1 MDHEN and CDR2 SYDVKM. This CDR3 contains 13 residues. The ends were cut back, 2 bases at V and 4 bases at J, with 8 bases in the middle. CDR3 in DNA: TGTGCCAGCAGTTTACAGGTCGCCTATGGCTACACCTTC. Translation gives CASSLQVAYGYTF.

This rearrangement joins TRBV19 to TRBJ1-2; TRBD1 might be the D (6 bases). Germline assignment: CDR1 LNHDA and CDR2 SQIVND (reference sequence). Trimming cost V 4 bases and J 3 bases, with 18 bases left between them. The CDR3 contains 16 residues. The CDR3 sequence is CASSTARAGEDYGYTF. The CDR3 bases are TGTGCCAGTAGTACCGCTCGGGCAGGGGAGGACTATGGCTACACCTTC.

The chain has TRBV4-2 and TRBJ2-1; 9 bases match TRBD2. Per germline, CDR1 LGHNA and CDR2 YNFKEQ. The CDR3 spans 15 residues. J gave up 5 bases and V 1 base, and 3 bases lay outside the gene matches. For the CDR3, the DNA is TGTGCCAGCAGCCAAGGACTAGCGGAGAACAATGAGCAGTTCTTC. Protein: CASSQGLAENNEQFF.

The chain recombines TRBV6-1 with TRBJ2-1, with D maybe TRBD2 (6 bases). V was pared by 2 bases and J by 4 bases, with 12 bases between. The CDR3 runs 15 residues. Looked up from germline, CDR1 is MNHNS and CDR2 is SASEGT. CDR3 residues: CASSETGGEYNEQFF. CDR3 in DNA: TGTGCCAGCAGTGAAACTGGCGGGGAGTACAATGAGCAGTTCTTC.

V usage is TRBV6-5 and J usage is TRBJ2-5, with 10 nucleotides matching TRBD2. V lost 5 bases, J lost 4 bases, and 7 bases stayed unmatched. There are 15 residues in the CDR3. Per germline, CDR1 MNHEY and CDR2 SVGAGI. CDR3 DNA sequence: TGTGCCAGCAGTCAGGGACTAGCGTTGTCAGAGACCCAGTACTTC. Translated: CASSQGLALSETQYF.

The J gene is TRBJ2-1, the V gene TRBV2; D not certain. V lost 5 bases and J 6 bases, leaving 8 bases between the germline ends. This CDR3 contains 12 residues. The germline CDR1 and CDR2 sequences are SNHLY and FYNNEI. The CDR3 reads CASSSGLNEQFF. The CDR3 nucleotides are TGTGCCAGCAGTTCAGGCCTCAATGAGCAGTTCTTC.

V gene TRBV4-1 combines with J gene TRBJ2-7; 9 positions match TRBD1. This CDR3 has 15 residues. The V segment lost 4 bases and the J segment 2 bases; nucleotides outside the gene matches: 6. The germline V gene has CDR1 MGHRA and CDR2 YSYEKL. Here the CDR3 DNA reads TGCGCCAGCAGCCCCGGACAGGGGACAACCTACGAGCAGTACTTC. Translating gives CASSPGQGTTYEQYF.

The chain carries TRBV12-5 and TRBJ2-2; D not resolved. Per germline, CDR1 LGHNT and CDR2 FRNRAP. V lost 7 bases and J 0 bases, leaving 12 bases between the germline ends. This CDR3 region has 15 residues. The CDR3 sequence is CASAIGSPNTGELFF. The CDR3 DNA reads TGTGCTAGTGCCATTGGGTCTCCGAACACCGGGGAGCTGTTTTTT.

This clone has only one observation. V and J are TRBV7-9 and TRBJ1-4, with 8 bases aligning to TRBD1. The germline CDR1 and CDR2 sequences are SEHNR and FQNEAQ (reference sequence). This CDR3 is 16 amino acids long. V lost 7 bases and J lost 4; bases outside the gene matches: 11. The CDR3 bases are TGTGCCAGCATCCCCAGGGGGCAATCGGTTAATGAAAAACTGTTTTTT. Its protein product is CASIPRGQSVNEKLFF.

The chain combines TRBV7-2 with TRBJ2-1; D perhaps matches TRBD2 (6 bases). The V end lost 6 bases, the J end lost 3 bases, and 15 bases lay between the germline ends. Germline V gene sequence: CDR1 SGHTA, CDR2 FQGNSA. The CDR3 covers 15 residues. The CDR3 protein is CASSRDRDFYNEQFF. The CDR3 DNA follows: TGTGCCAGCAGTCGCGATCGGGACTTCTACAATGAGCAGTTCTTC. The variable domain in full, with the rest retrieved from reference TRBV7-2 and TRBJ2-1, is GAGVSQSPSNKVTEKGKDVELRCDPISGHTALYWYRQSLGQGLEFLIYFQGNSAPDKSGLPSDRFSAERTGGSVSTLTIQRTQQEDSAVYLCASSRDRDFYNEQFFGPGTRLTVL.

This clone showed up just once. The V gene is TRBV4-1, the J gene TRBJ2-5; no firm D call. This CDR3 is 13 amino acids long. Germline CDR1 reads MGHRA; CDR2 reads YSYEKL. V was pared by 1 base and J by 4 bases, with 7 bases between. CDR3 protein: CASSQVVVETQYF. The CDR3 DNA sequence: TGCGCCAGCAGCCAAGTCGTCGTAGAGACCCAGTACTTC.

This clone has more than one count but fewer than ten. The V and J genes are TRBV7-8 and TRBJ1-3; the D gene is possibly TRBD1 (5 bases). Trimming took 1 base from V and 4 from J, leaving 11 bases between them. The CDR3 sequence is 15 residues long. CDR1 SGHVS and CDR2 FQNEAQ come from the germline V gene. The CDR3 DNA sequence: TGTGCCAGCAGCTTAGAGGCGGGGACGGGAAACACCATATATTTT. This translates into CASSLEAGTGNTIYF.

The rearrangement joins TRBV14 to TRBJ1-4; perhaps TRBD1 as D (6 bases). The CDR3 spans 15 residues. V lost 1 base, J lost 5 bases, and 11 bases lay in between. Germline V gene sequence: CDR1 SGHDN, CDR2 FVKESK. The CDR3 DNA is TGTGCCAGCAGCCAAGCCAGGGGACCGAATGAAAAACTGTTTTTT. This sequence encodes CASSQARGPNEKLFF. The whole variable domain, filled in from reference TRBV14 and TRBJ1-4, reads EAGVTQFPSHSVIEKGQTVTLRCDPISGHDNLYWYRRVMGKEIKFLLHFVKESKQDESGMPNNRFLAERTGGTYSTLKVQPAELEDSGVYFCASSQARGPNEKLFFGSGTQLSVL.

The V call is TRBV5-4, the J call TRBJ1-2; 8 positions agree with TRBD1. The CDR3 runs 15 residues. From germline, CDR1 is SGHNT and CDR2 YYREEE (reference sequence). Unmatched junction bases numbered 5, after V lost 0 bases and J lost 4 bases. This CDR3 reads CASSLGTGIFYGYTF. The CDR3 nucleotides are TGTGCCAGCAGCTTGGGGACAGGGATATTCTATGGCTACACCTTC. Complete variable domain (other parts from reference TRBV5-4 and TRBJ1-2): ETGVTQSPTHLIKTRGQQVTLRCSSQSGHNTVSWYQQALGQGPQFIFQYYREEENGRGNFPPRFSGLQFPNYSSELNVNALELDDSALYLCASSLGTGIFYGYTFGSGTRLTVV.

The V gene is TRBV7-3, the J gene TRBJ2-5, with TRBD2 matching over 14 bases. The V gene's germline CDR1 is SGHTA and CDR2 FQGTGA. The V gene end was trimmed by 5 bases and the J gene end by 4 bases; junction bases not matched to a gene: 3. The CDR3 is 15 residues long. The chain's CDR3 is CASSPGLAGGETQYF. The DNA of the CDR3 is TGTGCCAGCAGCCCAGGACTAGCGGGGGGAGAGACCCAGTACTTC.

The chain carries TRBV28 and TRBJ1-2; unclear D gene. Germline assignment: CDR1 MDHEN and CDR2 SYDVKM. The CDR3 is 12 amino acids. V was trimmed by 6 bases and J by 5 bases, leaving 10 bases between them. CDR3 in DNA: TGTGCCAGCAGAGTAGGTCGGTATGGCTACACCTTC. Amino acid sequence: CASRVGRYGYTF.

The chain uses TRBV7-9 and TRBJ1-5; a weak D match, TRBD1 (5 bases). Trimming cost V 3 bases and J 7 bases, with 13 bases left between them. The CDR3 loop spans 14 amino acids. Germline assignment: CDR1 SEHNR and CDR2 FQNEAQ (reference sequence). CDR3 amino acids: CASSLAGTQQPQHF. The CDR3 DNA sequence: TGTGCCAGCAGCTTGGCAGGGACTCAACAGCCCCAGCATTTT.

This sequence joins TRBV2 and TRBJ1-6, with D perhaps TRBD1 (6 bases). Germline assignment: CDR1 SNHLY and CDR2 FYNNEI. V was pared by 4 bases and J by 9 bases, with 19 bases between. This CDR3 comprises 16 residues. The CDR3 nucleotides read TGTGCCAGCAGTGCCCGGACAGTCGCCAGGGGTTCACCCCTCCACTTT. The encoded protein is CASSARTVARGSPLHF. Looking up the rest from reference TRBV2 and TRBJ1-6 gives the full variable domain: EPEVTQTPSHQVTQMGQEVILRCVPISNHLYFYWYRQILGQKVEFLVSFYNNEISEKSEIFDDQFSVERPDGSNFTLKIRSTKLEDSAMYFCASSARTVARGSPLHFGNGTRLTVT.

The V gene is TRBV28, the J gene TRBJ1-1; TRBD1 agrees at 7 bases. Germline CDR1 and CDR2: MDHEN and SYDVKM. This CDR3 is 14 amino acids long. With 4 bases clipped from V and 0 bases from J, the junction kept 2 bases outside the gene matches. CDR3 coding DNA: TGTGCCAGCAGTTCGGGACAGATGAACACTGAAGCTTTCTTT. Translated: CASSSGQMNTEAFF.